This entry lists 25 T cell receptor beta chains sequenced from one sample in a study of T cells in Graves' hyperthyroidism and ophthalmopathy. The investigators amplified TCR beta CDR3 regions from RNA transcripts. The study used the HTBI primer set for a first-round RT-PCR of the TCR CDR3. TCRdb used MiXCR to reprocess the multiplex PCR reads, holding one entry per CDR3 protein. The sample holds around 350,000 distinct CDR3 sequences, 13% to 15% seen once. The sequenced material came from blood. All receptors derive from a woman aged 25 to 45 with Graves' ophthalmopathy.

This clonotype was found many times. The genes are TRBV7-2 and TRBJ1-3, with D tentatively TRBD1 (6 bases). V dropped 4 bases and J dropped 4 bases, with 17 bases sitting between them. The CDR3 loop spans 16 amino acids. Germline loops: CDR1 SGHTA, CDR2 FQGNSA. The CDR3 DNA reads TGTGCCAGCAGCTCCCGAGCCCCGGGGGCCGGAAACACCATATATTTT. As protein: CASSSRAPGAGNTIYF.

This clonotype has at least ten counts. The chain joins TRBV12-3 or TRBV12-4 to TRBJ2-3; 10 bases are a match to TRBD2. The junction had 4 bases not matched to a gene; V was cut back by 6 bases and J by 1 base. CDR3 length: 15 residues. The DNA of the CDR3 is TGTGCCAGCAGGTCCGGGACTAGCGGCACAGATACGCAGTATTTT. It encodes CASRSGTSGTDTQYF.

The chain carries TRBV27 and TRBJ1-5; D remains ambiguous. The germline V gene encodes CDR1 MNHEY and CDR2 SMNVEV (reference sequence). The CDR3 length is 13 residues. V lost 0 bases to trimming and J lost 6 bases, with 6 bases between them. CDR3 nucleotides: TGTGCCAGCAGTTTATCGGTTATTCAGCCCCAGCATTTT. Translation gives CASSLSVIQPQHF.

In this sample, this clonotype turned up many times. V gene TRBV11-2 combines with J gene TRBJ2-7, with D possibly called TRBD1 or TRBD2 (5 bases each). Germline V gives CDR1 SGHAT, CDR2 FQNNGV. The CDR3 has 12 amino acids. The V end was cut by 1 base, the J end by 6 bases, with 7 bases between. The CDR3 spells CASSLGGAEQYF. The CDR3 DNA reads as TGTGCCAGCAGCTTAGGAGGGGCCGAGCAGTACTTC. Together with reference TRBV11-2 and TRBJ2-7, the CDR3 gives the full variable domain: EAGVAQSPRYKIIEKRQSVAFWCNPISGHATLYWYQQILGQGPKLLIQFQNNGVVDDSQLPKDRFSAERLKGVDSTLKIQPAKLEDSAVYLCASSLGGAEQYFGPGTRLTVT.

This clonotype was recorded many times. This rearrangement joins TRBV5-1 to TRBJ2-3, with 8 bases that match TRBD1. The CDR3 has 14 amino acids. Germline V CDR1 and CDR2: SGHRS, YFSETQ. V was clipped by 3 bases and J by 5 bases; unmatched bases: 5. The CDR3, as DNA: TGCGCCAGCAGCTCTGGTACAGGGGGAGATACGCAGTATTTT. This gives the protein CASSSGTGGDTQYF.

The genes are TRBV10-2 and TRBJ1-5; D is ambiguous. V gave up 0 bases and J gave up 0 bases, with 15 bases separating them. CDR3 length: 18 amino acids. In germline, CDR1 is WSHSY, CDR2 SAAADI. CDR3 region: CASSESSSSWYSNQPQHF. As DNA, the CDR3 is TGCGCCAGCAGTGAGTCGAGTTCCAGCTGGTATAGCAATCAGCCCCAGCATTTT.

J is TRBJ1-1 and V is TRBV5-4; 8 bases are shared with TRBD1. J was trimmed by 2 bases and V by 3 bases; bases with no gene match: 9. Germline CDR1 SGHNT, CDR2 YYREEE (reference sequence). CDR3 length: 16 residues. CDR3 coding DNA: TGTGCCAGCAGCTCGAACCTGGGACAGGCTAACACTGAAGCTTTCTTT. This encodes CASSSNLGQANTEAFF.

The table lists this clonotype with many counts. This chain links TRBV27 with TRBJ2-7; the D gene is possibly TRBD2 (6 bases). V was trimmed by 2 bases and J by 5 bases, leaving 13 bases between them. The CDR3 is made up of 14 amino acids. Germline CDR1 is MNHEY and CDR2 is SMNVEV (reference sequence). CDR3 sequence reads: CASSLGGLWDEQYF. As DNA, the CDR3 is TGTGCCAGCAGTTTAGGAGGGTTGTGGGACGAGCAGTACTTC.

This chain joins TRBV6-6 and TRBJ2-1; 10 bases line up with TRBD2. CDR1 is MNHNY and CDR2 is SVGAGI in the germline V gene (reference sequence). This CDR3 comprises 16 residues. V was pared by 0 bases and J by 6 bases, with 5 bases of the junction left unmatched. CDR3 sequence (DNA): TGTGCCAGCAGTTACTCGAACAGCGGGAGGGTCAATGAGCAGTTCTTC. Protein sequence: CASSYSNSGRVNEQFF.

This sequence joins TRBV15 and TRBJ2-1, with 7 bases aligning to TRBD2. The CDR3 is 17 amino acids. Unmatched junction bases numbered 7, after V lost 2 bases and J lost 0 bases. Germline values: CDR1 LNHNV, CDR2 YYDKDF (reference sequence). CDR3 sequence reads: CATSRYGGRSSYNEQFF. The DNA of the CDR3 is TGTGCCACCAGCAGATACGGGGGGAGGAGCTCCTACAATGAGCAGTTCTTC. Looking up the rest from reference TRBV15 and TRBJ2-1 gives the full variable domain: DAMVIQNPRYQVTQFGKPVTLSCSQTLNHNVMYWYQQKSSQAPKLLFHYYDKDFNNEADTPDNFQSRRPNTSFCFLDIRSPGLGDTAMYLCATSRYGGRSSYNEQFFGPGTRLTVL.

This clonotype has a count of ten or more. V usage is TRBV5-1 and J usage is TRBJ1-6; a weak D match, TRBD1 (6 bases). Trimming removed 4 bases at V and 7 bases at J, with 9 bases between. The CDR3 totals 13 residues. In germline, CDR1 is SGHRS, CDR2 YFSETQ. CDR3 in DNA: TGCGCCAGCAGCCCTACAGGGAATTCACCCCTCCACTTT. Its protein product is CASSPTGNSPLHF. The full variable domain, with the rest looked up from reference TRBV5-1 and TRBJ1-6, is KAGVTQTPRYLIKTRGQQVTLSCSPISGHRSVSWYQQTPGQGLQFLFEYFSETQRNKGNFPGRFSGRQFSNSRSEMNVSTLELGDSALYLCASSPTGNSPLHFGNGTRLTVT.

In this sample, this clonotype turned up a few times. The chain employs TRBV19 and TRBJ1-5; 7 bases map to TRBD1. Germline CDR1 is LNHDA and CDR2 is SQIVND (reference sequence). V trimming: 8 bases; J trimming: 6 bases; junction bases outside the gene matches: 10. This CDR3 has 14 amino acids. The CDR3 DNA follows: TGTGCCAGTCAATTTGACAGGGATCCTCAGCCCCAGCATTTT. Translation: CASQFDRDPQPQHF. Variable domain in full (rest from reference TRBV19 and TRBJ1-5): DGGITQSPKYLFRKEGQNVTLSCEQNLNHDAMYWYRQDPGQGLRLIYYSQIVNDFQKGDIAEGYSVSREKKESFPLTVTSAQKNPTAFYLCASQFDRDPQPQHFGDGTRLSIL.

Comments on this clonotype: Germline and junction disagree at one end, which may indicate a read error. This rearrangement joins TRBV19 to TRBJ2-3, with D possibly being TRBD1 (5 bases). The CDR3 is made up of 14 amino acids. Germline-derived CDR1 and CDR2 are LNHDA and SQIVND (reference sequence). The CDR3 nucleotides are TGTGCCAGTAGCATAGGGGTCAACACAGATACGCAGTATTTT. Residues: CASSIGVNTDTQYF.

Many counts were recorded for this clonotype. This chain links TRBV19 with TRBJ2-7, with 8 bases aligning to TRBD1. The CDR3 covers 14 residues. V shed 6 bases and J 2 bases; nucleotides not matched to a gene: 6. Germline V gene sequence: CDR1 LNHDA, CDR2 SQIVND (reference sequence). CDR3 protein: CASSDRGQTYEQYF. The CDR3 DNA reads as TGTGCCAGTAGCGACAGGGGCCAAACCTACGAGCAGTACTTC.

This clonotype was counted ten times or more. The rearrangement joins TRBV24-1 to TRBJ2-3; TRBD2 matches 7 bases. The V segment lost 6 bases and the J segment 2 bases; nucleotides outside the gene matches: 7. The CDR3 sequence is 15 residues long. CDR1 and CDR2 (germline): KGHDR, SFDVKD. The CDR3 loop is CATSQSGVITDTQYF. The CDR3 nucleotides read TGTGCCACCAGTCAAAGCGGGGTAATCACAGATACGCAGTATTTT.

This clonotype was picked up many times. This rearrangement joins TRBV3-1 to TRBJ1-1, with unresolved D. The CDR3 sequence is 16 residues long. Looked up from germline, CDR1 is LGHDT and CDR2 is YNNKEL (reference sequence). V lost 0 bases and J lost 5, with 16 bases in between. Here the CDR3 reads CASSQESPGWGTEAFF. DNA for the CDR3: TGTGCCAGCAGCCAAGAAAGCCCCGGGTGGGGAACTGAAGCTTTCTTT.

This clonotype was seen at least ten times. The genes are TRBV18 and TRBJ2-1; TRBD1 aligns across 8 bases. Trimming removed 5 bases from V and 5 bases from J; junction bases left unmatched: 2. CDR3 length: 13 amino acids. CDR1 is KGHSH, CDR2 LQKENI, per germline. The CDR3 here is CASSGQGHNEQFF. The CDR3 nucleotides read TGTGCCAGCTCAGGACAGGGACACAATGAGCAGTTCTTC.

This clonotype was recorded at least ten times. The rearrangement joins TRBV18 to TRBJ2-1; 10 nucleotides align to TRBD2. Per the germline V gene, CDR1 is KGHSH and CDR2 is LQKENI. J gave up 9 bases and V 6 bases, and 8 bases lay outside the gene matches. The CDR3 is 14 amino acids. CDR3 sequence (DNA): TGTGCCAGCTCTGTCCTAGCGGGGGAAGGTGAGCAGTTCTTC. Its translation is CASSVLAGEGEQFF.

This clonotype was seen many times. The chain carries TRBV2 and TRBJ2-7; TRBD2 matches 9 bases. The J segment lost 2 bases and the V segment lost 3 bases, leaving 8 bases of the junction unmatched. CDR3 length: 16 residues. Per the germline V gene, CDR1 is SNHLY and CDR2 is FYNNEI. CDR3 sequence (DNA): TGTGCCAGCAGTGACCCCGGGGGGACTAGCACCTACGAGCAGTACTTC. Translation gives CASSDPGGTSTYEQYF.

Concerning this clonotype: This could be a read error, since a much larger clone is one nucleotide away. The chain recombines TRBV6-1 with TRBJ1-2; D call uncertain. Looked up from germline, CDR1 is MNHNS and CDR2 is SASEGT. The CDR3 has 14 amino acids. The CDR3 nucleotides are TGTGTCAGCAGTGAAGCGGACGAGGTCTATGGCTACACCTTC. Translation gives CVSSEADEVYGYTF.

This clonotype occurred many times. V is TRBV3-1 and J is TRBJ2-7; the D is unclear. Trimming took off 3 bases at V and 7 bases at J, with 13 bases between the two ends. CDR3 length: 13 residues. Germline CDR1 is LGHDT and CDR2 is YNNKEL (reference sequence). The CDR3 is CASSQNVRWEQYF. As DNA, the CDR3 is TGTGCCAGCAGCCAGAACGTAAGGTGGGAGCAGTACTTC.

This chain uses TRBV7-6 with TRBJ1-4; no firm D call. There are 13 residues in the CDR3. Deletions cut 4 bases from V and 7 bases from J, with 10 bases between. Looked up from germline, CDR1 is SGHVS and CDR2 is FNYEAQ. In nucleotides, the CDR3 is TGTGCCAGCAGCTCCGCCGGTCCTGAAAAACTGTTTTTT. This translates into CASSSAGPEKLFF. Full variable domain (outside the CDR3, taken from reference TRBV7-6 and TRBJ1-4): GAGVSQSPRYKVTKRGQDVALRCDPISGHVSLYWYRQALGQGPEFLTYFNYEAQQDKSGLPNDRFSAERPEGSISTLTIQRTEQRDSAMYRCASSSAGPEKLFFGSGTQLSVL.

In its sample, this clonotype was seen a few times. The rearrangement uses TRBV12-5 and TRBJ2-7; D call uncertain. CDR3 length: 13 residues. The germline CDR1 and CDR2 sequences are LGHNT and FRNRAP. V was cut by 1 base and J by 2 bases, with 6 bases left in between. CDR3 residues: CASGLGGPYEQYF. The CDR3 nucleotides read TGTGCTAGTGGTTTGGGAGGTCCCTACGAGCAGTACTTC.

This clonotype occurred many times. The rearrangement joins TRBV5-5 to TRBJ1-5; TRBD1 is a possible D gene (5 bases). Deletions cut 3 bases from V and 5 bases from J, with 24 bases between. The CDR3 runs to 18 residues. CDR1 SGHKS and CDR2 YYEKEE come from the germline V gene (reference sequence). CDR3 sequence reads: CASSSRERAGRFDQPQHF. CDR3 in DNA: TGTGCCAGCAGCTCCCGGGAGAGGGCAGGGAGGTTTGATCAGCCCCAGCATTTT.

The chain has TRBV6-1 and TRBJ1-3; D call uncertain. Looked up from germline, CDR1 is MNHNS and CDR2 is SASEGT. V was trimmed by 3 bases and J by 0 bases, leaving 9 bases between them. CDR3 length: 15 residues. CDR3 sequence: CASSEQESSGNTIYF. CDR3 DNA: TGTGCCAGCAGTGAGCAGGAGAGCTCTGGAAACACCATATATTTT.